The table lists the clone carrying this T cell receptor beta chain with a few counts. This specimen belongs to a study of response to subunit inactivated influenza vaccine. The length of the CDR3 is 14 residues. Per the germline V gene, CDR1 is DFQATT and CDR2 is SNEGSKA (reference sequence). Trimming cost V 0 bases and J 5 bases; bases outside gene matches: 2. From the RT-PCR reads, TCRdb called clonotypes with MiXCR, one entry per CDR3 protein. The repertoire holds some 540,000 distinct CDR3 sequences, with less than 25% as singletons. The same data also contributed to another study, on T cells expressing NK-cell markers. That source reports: With UMIs, 5'RACE template switching was used to make TCR beta cDNA. Obtained from sorted CD3+CD56+NKG2C+, CD3+CD56+NKG2C- and CD3+CD56-NKG2C+ T cells were the TCR beta repertoires.

This receptor was identified in a man aged 45-60 years who received an inactivated influenza vaccine. Sequencing used CD4+ T cells sorted from PBMCs, obtained less than 13 days after vaccination. V is TRBV20-1 and J is TRBJ2-2, with 8 bases lining up with TRBD2. CDR3 bases: TGCAGTGCTAGAGACGGCGGGGGGACCGGGGAGCTGTTTTTT. It yields the protein CSARDGGGTGELFF.